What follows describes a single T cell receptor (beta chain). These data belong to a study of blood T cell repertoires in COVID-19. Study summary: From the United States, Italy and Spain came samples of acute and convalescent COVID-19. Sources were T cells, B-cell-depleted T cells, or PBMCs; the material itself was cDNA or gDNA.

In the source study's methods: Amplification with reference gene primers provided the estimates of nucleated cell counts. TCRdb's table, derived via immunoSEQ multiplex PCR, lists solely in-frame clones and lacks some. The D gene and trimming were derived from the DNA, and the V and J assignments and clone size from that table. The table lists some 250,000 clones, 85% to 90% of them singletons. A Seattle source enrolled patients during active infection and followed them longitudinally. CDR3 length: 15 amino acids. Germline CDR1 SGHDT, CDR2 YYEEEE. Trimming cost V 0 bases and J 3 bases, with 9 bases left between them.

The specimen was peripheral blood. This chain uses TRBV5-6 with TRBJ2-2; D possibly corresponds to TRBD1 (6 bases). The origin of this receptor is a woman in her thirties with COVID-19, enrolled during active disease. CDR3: CASSLVAGDTGELFF. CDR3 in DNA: TGTGCCAGCAGCTTGGTTGCAGGGGACACCGGGGAGCTGTTTTTT. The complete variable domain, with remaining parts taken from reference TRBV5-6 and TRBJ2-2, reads DAGVTQSPTHLIKTRGQQVTLRCSPKSGHDTVSWYQQALGQGPQFIFQYYEEEERQRGNFPDRFSGHQFPNYSSELNVNALLLGDSALYLCASSLVAGDTGELFFGEGSRLTVL.